Listed here is a single TCR beta chain. Its target is not known. Cultured CD4+ T cell DNA was sequenced using the Oncomine TCR Beta short-read assay. TCRdb used MiXCR to reprocess the PCR reads, holding one entry per CDR3 protein. This table holds about 20,000 distinct CDR3 sequences, roughly half found once. Stated treatment: approximately 9-day PBMC culture with coronavirus spike peptide pools or control peptides (ViraFEST assay). Each of days 3 and 7 saw half the medium replaced by fresh IL-2 medium. This sample was taken from a study of vaccination and CD4 T cells after COVID-19. The V segment lost 2 bases and the J segment 0 bases; nucleotides outside the gene matches: 12. The CDR3 extends over 17 amino acids. Germline V gene data show CDR1 as SQVTM and CDR2 as ANQGSEA. Study-level results: Early post-infection timepoints were missing, and relatively few convalescent patients were studied. When vaccine-specific clones from convalescent patients were examined, 304 of 307 were spike mono-reactive.

The chain uses TRBV29-1 and TRBJ1-1; 7 bases align to TRBD1. This TCR was sampled from a human donor who had recovered from COVID-19. Sequenced input: CD4+ T cells from blood, cultured in vitro. DNA of the CDR3: TGCAGCGTTGAAAAGGGGGCTGGCCGAACCATGAACACTGAAGCTTTCTTT. As protein: CSVEKGAGRTMNTEAFF.